A single sample is the source of the 25 T cell receptor beta chains below, sequenced in a study of shared T cell receptors in the human thymus. Data came from immunoSEQ multiplex PCR; TCRdb stores just in-frame clones and leaves some out. The top ten hold 0.0094% of the sample, which has 500,000 to 850,000 clones, 70% to 90% seen once. Another study also made use of these data, one on human thymus T cells.

Specimen: thymocytes. These receptors were taken from a boy in the first two years of life with a congenital heart defect.

This chain connects TRBV6-1 to TRBJ2-2; 7 nucleotides match TRBD2. Germline-derived CDR1 and CDR2 are MNHNS and SASEGT. The CDR3 is 17 amino acids. With 3 bases clipped from V and 4 bases from J, the junction kept 11 bases outside the gene matches. CDR3 DNA: TGTGCCAGCAGTGATCTCTGGGGGAGGGCCATCACCGGGGAGCTGTTTTTT. This gives the protein CASSDLWGRAITGELFF.

V usage is TRBV19 and J usage is TRBJ1-5; D ambiguous. The CDR3 covers 14 residues. The germline gives CDR1 LNHDA, CDR2 SQIVND (reference sequence). Trimming pared 11 bases from V and 5 bases from J, leaving 19 bases between. The CDR3 region has the DNA TGTGCCGTTAGGACTCCCGGTACTCATCAGCCCCAGCATTTT. Translating it yields CAVRTPGTHQPQHF.

The rearrangement links TRBV28 to TRBJ1-6; TRBD1 matches at 9 bases. The length of the CDR3 is 19 residues. Looked up from germline, CDR1 is MDHEN and CDR2 is SYDVKM. J lost 1 base, V lost 6 bases, and 13 bases had no gene match. The CDR3 reads CASSRKPDRGMSYNSPLHF. In DNA form, the CDR3 reads TGTGCCAGCAGCCGAAAGCCGGACAGGGGAATGTCCTATAATTCACCCCTCCACTTT.

This clone was detected a few times. The chain is built from TRBV27 and TRBJ1-5, with D tentatively TRBD1 (6 bases). Germline CDR1 is MNHEY and CDR2 is SMNVEV (reference sequence). V was clipped by 2 bases and J by 0 bases, with 17 bases between them. The CDR3 loop spans 18 amino acids. The CDR3 here is CASSLIPPGHNSNQPQHF. CDR3 nucleotides: TGTGCCAGCAGTTTAATTCCCCCGGGACATAATAGCAATCAGCCCCAGCATTTT.

The chain employs TRBV7-9 and TRBJ1-1; 7 positions agree with TRBD1. CDR1 is SEHNR and CDR2 is FQNEAQ in the germline V gene (reference sequence). This CDR3 comprises 17 residues. V dropped 1 base and J dropped 1; count of bases not matched to a gene: 9. The CDR3: CASSLVRGEIQNTEAFF. CDR3 DNA: TGTGCCAGCAGCTTAGTCAGGGGGGAAATTCAGAACACTGAAGCTTTCTTT.

The chain has TRBV18 and TRBJ2-2; the match to TRBD2 covers 7 bases. V was clipped by 3 bases and J by 1 base; unmatched bases: 11. The germline V gene encodes CDR1 KGHSH and CDR2 LQKENI. The CDR3 spans 18 residues. The CDR3 bases are TGTGCCAGCTCACCTCAGTACGAGGGACTAATGAACACCGGGGAGCTGTTTTTT. Its translation: CASSPQYEGLMNTGELFF.

The chain is built from TRBV4-1 and TRBJ2-7; 9 nucleotides agree with TRBD1. Germline V gives CDR1 MGHRA, CDR2 YSYEKL. The CDR3 contains 16 residues. V trimming: 0 bases; J trimming: 4 bases; junction bases outside the gene matches: 7. CDR3 nucleotide sequence: TGCGCCAGCAGCCAAGATGAGGGGGACAGGGTGTACGAGCAGTACTTC. The encoded protein is CASSQDEGDRVYEQYF.

This clone appeared a single time. The chain links TRBV29-1 to TRBJ1-1; D is undetermined. CDR3 length: 14 amino acids. Germline V lookup: CDR1 SQVTM, CDR2 ANQGSEA. Trimming removed 1 base from V and 13 bases from J, with 22 bases in between. For the CDR3, the DNA is TGCAGCGTTGAAGCCGGCCGGGGAGGGCATGATGTTTTCTTT. It translates to CSVEAGRGGHDVFF.

The genes are TRBV18 and TRBJ2-7, with D perhaps TRBD1 (5 bases). Germline V gene sequence: CDR1 KGHSH, CDR2 LQKENI. Trimming removed 3 bases from V and 1 base from J, with 13 bases in between. The CDR3 length is 15 residues. CDR3 nucleotide sequence: TGTGCCAGCTCACCCCCTGGGGCAGATTCCTACGAGCAGTACTTC. It specifies CASSPPGADSYEQYF.

This clone was detected once. In nucleotides, the CDR3 is TGCGCCAGCAGCCAAGATTGCAGGACTAGCGGGAGGGCAAGAGAGCAGTTCTTC. This gives the protein CASSQDCRTSGRAREQFF. The chain couples TRBV4-3 to TRBJ2-1, with 15 positions matching TRBD2. Germline CDR1 is LGHNA and CDR2 is YSLEER. There are 18 residues in the CDR3. V gave up 0 bases and J gave up 10 bases; unmatched junction bases: 10.

This chain links TRBV19 with TRBJ1-5; a possible D gene is TRBD1 (6 bases). In germline, CDR1 is LNHDA, CDR2 SQIVND (reference sequence). Trimming shortened V by 3 bases and J by 7 bases, and 10 bases separated the two germline ends. The CDR3 is made up of 13 amino acids. The CDR3 bases are TGTGCCAGTAGTATGTCCGACAGGCAGCCCCAGCATTTT. Its protein product is CASSMSDRQPQHF.

This clone was recorded only once. Other DNA sequences of this sample code for an identical CDR3. The gene calls are TRBV9 and TRBJ2-3; 11 bases line up with TRBD2. CDR3 length equals 14 residues. Germline trimming cut 3 bases from V and 3 bases from J; bases unmatched to any gene: 0. Per the germline V gene, CDR1 is SGDLS and CDR2 is YYNGEE. CDR3: CASSASGGTDTQYF. CDR3 bases: TGTGCCAGCAGCGCTAGCGGGGGGACAGATACGCAGTATTTT.

The chain is built from TRBV28 and TRBJ1-2; maybe TRBD1 (6 bases). The CDR3 is 14 amino acids. Per the germline V gene, CDR1 is MDHEN and CDR2 is SYDVKM. V shed 4 bases and J shed 1 base, with 10 bases lying between them. The CDR3 spells CASSSGGNNYGYTF. In DNA, the CDR3 is TGTGCCAGCAGTTCGGGGGGCAATAACTATGGCTACACCTTC.

This clone came up a few times. The V call is TRBV27, the J call TRBJ2-7, with a weak D call TRBD2 (6 bases). The CDR3 extends over 14 amino acids. V lost 6 bases and J lost 5, with 17 bases in between. Germline V CDR1 and CDR2: MNHEY, SMNVEV (reference sequence). CDR3 nucleotides: TGTGCCAGCAGCCCGGAGGGACCCCTCCACGAGCAGTACTTC. Its translation: CASSPEGPLHEQYF.

Only one count was recorded for this clone. The chain carries TRBV11-2 and TRBJ2-7; 10 nucleotides align to TRBD2. CDR3 length equals 16 residues. Germline assignment: CDR1 SGHAT and CDR2 FQNNGV. Germline trimming cut 3 bases from V and 6 bases from J; bases unmatched to any gene: 11. CDR3 in amino acids: CASSFISGRALGEQYF. CDR3 coding DNA: TGTGCCAGCAGCTTCATAAGCGGGAGGGCCCTGGGCGAGCAGTACTTC.

The rearrangement joins TRBV5-1 to TRBJ2-7, with 10 bases lining up with TRBD1. V dropped 4 bases and J dropped 5; count of bases not matched to a gene: 9. Germline CDR1 reads SGHRS; CDR2 reads YFSETQ. This CDR3 has 15 residues. The chain's CDR3 is CASSLARDRGDEQYF. The CDR3 DNA reads as TGCGCCAGCAGCCTAGCACGGGACAGGGGTGACGAGCAGTACTTC.

This rearrangement joins TRBV28 to TRBJ1-5; possible D gene TRBD1, 6 bases. The germline CDR1 and CDR2 sequences are MDHEN and SYDVKM. The CDR3 has 16 residues. V was clipped by 2 bases and J by 0 bases, with 11 bases between them. This chain's CDR3 is CASSLRQDFSNQPQHF. Here the CDR3 DNA reads TGTGCCAGCAGTTTACGACAGGATTTTAGCAATCAGCCCCAGCATTTT.

J is TRBJ2-7 and V is TRBV18; 7 bases agree with TRBD2. Germline V gene lookup returns CDR1 KGHSH and CDR2 LQKENI. The CDR3 runs 15 residues. The V and J ends lost 2 bases and 6 bases, in that order; junction bases with no gene match: 10. CDR3 amino acids: CASSPGRGRLAEQYF. As DNA, the CDR3 is TGTGCCAGCTCACCAGGGAGGGGCCGGTTGGCCGAGCAGTACTTC. The whole variable domain, filled in from reference TRBV18 and TRBJ2-7, reads NAGVMQNPRHLVRRRGQEARLRCSPMKGHSHVYWYRQLPEEGLKFMVYLQKENIIDESGMPKERFSAEFPKEGPSILRIQQVVRGDSAAYFCASSPGRGRLAEQYFGPGTRLTVT.

The V call is TRBV10-1, the J call TRBJ1-6, with TRBD1 matching 8 bases. The CDR3 is made up of 14 amino acids. Germline values: CDR1 WNHNN, CDR2 SYGVQD (reference sequence). Trimming took 2 bases from V and 8 from J; bases not matched to a gene: 2. In DNA, the CDR3 is TGCGCCAGCAGTGAGGGACAGGGACATTCACCCCTCCACTTT. As protein: CASSEGQGHSPLHF.

This clone has a handful of counts. The gene calls are TRBV14 and TRBJ2-7; 7 bases line up with TRBD2. CDR1 and CDR2 from the germline V gene are SGHDN and FVKESK. The CDR3 consists of 14 residues. The J segment lost 5 bases and the V segment lost 6 bases, leaving 10 bases of the junction unmatched. In DNA form, the CDR3 reads TGTGCCAGCAGTCAAACTAGCGTTAGCAACGAGCAGTACTTC. This encodes CASSQTSVSNEQYF. Full variable domain (remainder filled in from reference TRBV14 and TRBJ2-7): EAGVTQFPSHSVIEKGQTVTLRCDPISGHDNLYWYRRVMGKEIKFLLHFVKESKQDESGMPNNRFLAERTGGTYSTLKVQPAELEDSGVYFCASSQTSVSNEQYFGPGTRLTVT.

The gene calls are TRBV2 and TRBJ2-3, with D tentatively TRBD2 (6 bases). V was clipped by 6 bases and J by 5 bases, with 12 bases between them. This CDR3 contains 13 residues. CDR1 and CDR2 (germline): SNHLY, FYNNEI. The CDR3 loop reads CASRTGEVDTQYF. In DNA form, the CDR3 reads TGTGCCAGCAGAACGGGGGAGGTAGATACGCAGTATTTT.

This clone was seen only a few times. V is TRBV27 and J is TRBJ2-7; TRBD1 agrees at 9 bases. CDR1 MNHEY and CDR2 SMNVEV come from the germline V gene (reference sequence). V lost 2 bases to trimming and J lost 5 bases; unmatched junction nucleotides: 4. CDR3 length equals 14 residues. The CDR3 sequence: CASSLRQGGNEQYF. The CDR3 nucleotides read TGTGCCAGCAGTTTACGACAGGGGGGCAACGAGCAGTACTTC.

This sequence joins TRBV27 and TRBJ1-6, with no clear D. Per germline, CDR1 MNHEY and CDR2 SMNVEV (reference sequence). The germline V and J ends were trimmed by 8 bases and 0 bases, with 14 bases remaining between them. This CDR3 comprises 16 residues. The CDR3 DNA reads as TGTGCCAGCGCCACCGGCGGGTCCTCCTATAATTCACCCCTCCACTTT. It is translated as CASATGGSSYNSPLHF.

The chain employs TRBV12-5 and TRBJ1-5, with 7 bases matching TRBD1. Germline loops: CDR1 LGHNT, CDR2 FRNRAP. Trimming at V came to 6 bases and at J to 6 bases, leaving 5 bases not matched to a gene. This CDR3 has 13 amino acids. The CDR3 loop reads CASGTGSGQPQHF. The DNA of the CDR3 is TGTGCTAGTGGGACAGGGAGTGGTCAGCCCCAGCATTTT.

This chain joins TRBV4-3 and TRBJ2-5; TRBD2 aligns across 7 bases. With 0 bases clipped from V and 0 bases from J, the junction kept 4 bases outside the gene matches. In germline, CDR1 is LGHNA, CDR2 YSLEER. CDR3 size: 16 residues. For the CDR3, the DNA is TGCGCCAGCAGCCAAGATACCGGGGGGAACCAAGAGACCCAGTACTTC. Its translation is CASSQDTGGNQETQYF.